The T cell receptor beta chain under discussion was sequenced for a study of cytomegalovirus exposure and HLA in healthy donors. This clone was counted a single time. Germline values: CDR1 WNHNN, CDR2 SYGVQD (reference sequence). V lost 2 bases and J lost 1, with 13 bases in between. The length of the CDR3 is 16 residues. The study ran its PCR with 60 Vbeta and 13 Jbeta primers. Clones were read by immunoSEQ multiplex PCR, and TCRdb kept only the in-frame ones, dropping some. The table has some 100,000 clones, 77% seen once. The V call is TRBV10-1, the J call TRBJ2-3; D is undetermined. Sample: PBMCs. The TCR sequence derives from a man aged 35 to 55 in good health and CMV-seropositive. The CDR3 bases are TGCGCCAGCAGTGAGACACGGGTGCATGGCACAGATACGCAGTATTTT. This gives the protein CASSETRVHGTDTQYF.